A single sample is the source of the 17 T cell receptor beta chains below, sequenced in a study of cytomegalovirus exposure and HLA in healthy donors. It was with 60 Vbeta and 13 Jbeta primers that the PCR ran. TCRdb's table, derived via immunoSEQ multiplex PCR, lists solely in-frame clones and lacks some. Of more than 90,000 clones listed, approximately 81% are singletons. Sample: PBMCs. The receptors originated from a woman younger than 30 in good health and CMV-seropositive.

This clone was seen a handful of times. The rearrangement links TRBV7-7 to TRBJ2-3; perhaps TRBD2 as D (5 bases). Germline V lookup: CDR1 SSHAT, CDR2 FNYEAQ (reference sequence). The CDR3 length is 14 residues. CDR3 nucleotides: TGTGCTAGAGGCACGGGGTTTAGCACAGATACGCAGTATTTT. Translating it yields CARGTGFSTDTQYF. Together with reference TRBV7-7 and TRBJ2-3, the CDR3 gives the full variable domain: GAGVSQSPRYKVTKRGQDVTLRCDPISSHATLYWYQQALGQGPEFLTYFNYEAQPDKSGLPSDRFSAERPEGSISTLTIQRTEQRDSAMYRCARGTGFSTDTQYFGPGTRLTVL.

The CDR3 region has the DNA TGTGCCAGCAGTGACATGACAGGGGGTAACACTGAAGCTTTCTTT. It encodes CASSDMTGGNTEAFF. The rearrangement links TRBV9 to TRBJ1-1; 9 bases agree with TRBD1. This CDR3 region has 15 residues. Germline-derived CDR1 and CDR2 are SGDLS and YYNGEE. V lost 5 bases to trimming and J lost 2 bases; unmatched junction nucleotides: 7.

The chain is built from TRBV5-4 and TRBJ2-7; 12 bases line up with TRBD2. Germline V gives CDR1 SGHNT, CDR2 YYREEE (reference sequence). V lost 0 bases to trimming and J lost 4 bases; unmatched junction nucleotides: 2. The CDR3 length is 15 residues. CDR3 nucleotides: TGTGCCAGCAGCTTGGGACTAGCGGGAGTATACGAGCAGTACTTC. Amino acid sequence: CASSLGLAGVYEQYF.

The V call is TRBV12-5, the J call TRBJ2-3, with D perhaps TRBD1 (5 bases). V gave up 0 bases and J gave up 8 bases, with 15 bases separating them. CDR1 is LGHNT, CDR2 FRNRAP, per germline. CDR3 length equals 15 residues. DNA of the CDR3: TGTGCTAGTGGTTTGGTATACCCGGGCAGGGCTACGCAGTATTTT. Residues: CASGLVYPGRATQYF. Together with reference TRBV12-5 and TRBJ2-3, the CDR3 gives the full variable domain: DARVTQTPRHKVTEMGQEVTMRCQPILGHNTVFWYRQTMMQGLELLAYFRNRAPLDDSGMPKDRFSAEMPDATLATLKIQPSEPRDSAVYFCASGLVYPGRATQYFGPGTRLTVL.

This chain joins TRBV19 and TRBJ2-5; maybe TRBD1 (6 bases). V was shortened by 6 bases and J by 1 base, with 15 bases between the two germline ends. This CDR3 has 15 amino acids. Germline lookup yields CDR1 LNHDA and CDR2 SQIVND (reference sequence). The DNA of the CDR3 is TGTGCCAGTAGCTTACAGGACAGTGCCCAAGAGACCCAGTACTTC. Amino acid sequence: CASSLQDSAQETQYF.

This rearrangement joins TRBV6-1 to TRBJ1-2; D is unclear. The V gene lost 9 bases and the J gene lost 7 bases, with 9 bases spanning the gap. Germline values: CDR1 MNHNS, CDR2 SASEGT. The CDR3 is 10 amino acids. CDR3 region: CASPLSGYTF. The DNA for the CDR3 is TGTGCCAGTCCCCTGTCTGGCTACACCTTC.

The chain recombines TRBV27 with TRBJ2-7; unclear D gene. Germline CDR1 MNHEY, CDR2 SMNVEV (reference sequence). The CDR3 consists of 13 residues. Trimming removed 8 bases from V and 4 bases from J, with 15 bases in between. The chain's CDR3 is CASCELPSYEQYF. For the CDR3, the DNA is TGTGCCAGCTGTGAGCTCCCTTCATACGAGCAGTACTTC.

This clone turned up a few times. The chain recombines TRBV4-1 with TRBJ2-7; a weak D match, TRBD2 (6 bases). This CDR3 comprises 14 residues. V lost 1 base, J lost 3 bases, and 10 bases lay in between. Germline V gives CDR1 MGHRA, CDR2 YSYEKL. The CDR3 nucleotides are TGCGCCAGCAGCCAAGCGGGGGAATACTACGAGCAGTACTTC. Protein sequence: CASSQAGEYYEQYF.

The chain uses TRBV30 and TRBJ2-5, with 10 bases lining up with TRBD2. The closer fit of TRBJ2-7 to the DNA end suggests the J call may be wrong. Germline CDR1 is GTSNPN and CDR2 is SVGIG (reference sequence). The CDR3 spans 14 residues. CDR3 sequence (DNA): TGTGCCTGGAGTCCGGGACTAGCGTATTACGAGCAGTACTTC. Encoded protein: CAWSPGLAYYEQYF.

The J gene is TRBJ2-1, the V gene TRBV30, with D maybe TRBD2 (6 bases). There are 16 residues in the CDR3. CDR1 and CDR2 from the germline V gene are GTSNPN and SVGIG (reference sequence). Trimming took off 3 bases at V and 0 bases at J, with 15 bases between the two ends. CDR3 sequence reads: CAWSGTAAGSYNEQFF. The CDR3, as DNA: TGTGCCTGGAGCGGGACTGCCGCGGGCTCCTACAATGAGCAGTTCTTC.

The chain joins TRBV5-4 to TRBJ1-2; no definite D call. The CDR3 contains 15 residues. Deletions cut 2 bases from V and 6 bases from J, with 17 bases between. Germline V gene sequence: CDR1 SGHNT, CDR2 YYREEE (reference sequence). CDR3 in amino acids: CASSLRNVVRNGYTF. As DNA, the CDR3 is TGTGCCAGCAGCTTAAGAAACGTCGTGAGGAATGGCTACACCTTC.

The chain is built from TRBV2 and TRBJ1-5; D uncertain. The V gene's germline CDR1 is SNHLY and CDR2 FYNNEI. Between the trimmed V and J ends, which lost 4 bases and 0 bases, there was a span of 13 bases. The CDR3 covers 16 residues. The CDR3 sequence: CASSVLSGFSNQPQHF. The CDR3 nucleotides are TGTGCCAGCAGTGTTTTAAGCGGATTTAGCAATCAGCCCCAGCATTTT.

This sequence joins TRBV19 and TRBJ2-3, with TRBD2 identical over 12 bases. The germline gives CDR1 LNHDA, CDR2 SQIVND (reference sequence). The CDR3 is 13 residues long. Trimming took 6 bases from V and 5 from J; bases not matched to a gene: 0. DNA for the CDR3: TGTGCCAGTAGGGGACTAGCGGGAGATACGCAGTATTTT. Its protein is CASRGLAGDTQYF.

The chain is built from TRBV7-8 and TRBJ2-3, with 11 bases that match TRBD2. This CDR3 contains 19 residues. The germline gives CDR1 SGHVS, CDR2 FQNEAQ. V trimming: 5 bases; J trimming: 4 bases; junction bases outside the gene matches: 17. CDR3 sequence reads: CASSLVIAGGRSLADTQYF. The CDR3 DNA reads TGTGCCAGCAGCCTGGTGATAGCGGGAGGGCGGAGTTTGGCAGATACGCAGTATTTT.

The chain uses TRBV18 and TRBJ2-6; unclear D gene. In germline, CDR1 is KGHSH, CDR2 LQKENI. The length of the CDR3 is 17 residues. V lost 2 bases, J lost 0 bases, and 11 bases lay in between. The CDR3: CASSPGVVSSGANVLTF. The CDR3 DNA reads TGTGCCAGCTCACCAGGAGTGGTATCCTCTGGGGCCAACGTCCTGACTTTC.

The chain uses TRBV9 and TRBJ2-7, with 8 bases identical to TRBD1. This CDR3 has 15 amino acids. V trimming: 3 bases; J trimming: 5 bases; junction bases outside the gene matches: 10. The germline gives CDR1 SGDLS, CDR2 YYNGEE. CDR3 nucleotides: TGTGCCAGCAGCGAGACAGGGGACGAGGCCCACGAGCAGTACTTC. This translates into CASSETGDEAHEQYF.

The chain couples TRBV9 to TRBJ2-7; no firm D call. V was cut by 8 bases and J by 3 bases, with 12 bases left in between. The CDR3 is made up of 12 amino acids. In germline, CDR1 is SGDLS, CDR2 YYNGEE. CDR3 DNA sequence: TGTGCCAGTTCAACCCCCGGCTACGAGCAGTACTTC. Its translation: CASSTPGYEQYF.